This TCR beta chain was profiled in a study of cytomegalovirus exposure and HLA in healthy donors. Whole-study results and caveats: For TCR beta chains, V- and J-gene trimming was later linked to a missense DCLRE1C variant. Altogether, 150 to 200 TCR beta chains were recorded as cytomegalovirus-associated.

A few counts support this clone. What it binds is unknown. This CDR3 is 15 amino acids long. The PCR contained 60 Vbeta and 13 Jbeta primers. Profiling relied on immunoSEQ multiplex PCR, and the TCRdb table lists in-frame clones only, not all of them. The profile shows 95,000 to 150,000 clones, roughly three quarters of them singletons. The sample was PBMCs. The TCR originated in a woman under 40 in good health and CMV-seronegative. The chain combines TRBV7-5 with TRBJ1-1. TRBV7-5 is flagged as a pseudogene. CDR3 nucleotides: TGTGCCAGAAGCTTGCCCCGTCGGGGGAACACTGAAGCTTTCTTT. It codes for CARSLPRRGNTEAFF.